Listed here are 3 T cell receptor beta chains from one sample, sequenced in a study of T cell repertoires in cytomegalovirus infection. These TCRs are of unknown antigen specificity. TCRdb re-called the reads with MiXCR, one entry per CDR3 protein. This repertoire shows 550,000 to 850,000 distinct CDR3 sequences, about 30% found once; its top ten account for 15% to 20%. Sequencing was performed on cultured PBMCs, taken from culture after CMV antigen stimulation. These receptors were collected from a human donor in good health (CMV status not recorded). Some clones in this sample may be carry-over from other donors' samples.

The gene calls are TRBV20-1 and TRBJ1-5; maybe TRBD1 (5 bases). There are 13 residues in the CDR3. Trimming cost V 6 bases and J 0 bases, with 9 bases left between them. Germline loops: CDR1 DFQATT, CDR2 SNEGSKA (reference sequence). CDR3 residues: CSATTDSNQPQHF. Written as DNA, the CDR3 is TGCAGTGCCACGACAGATAGCAATCAGCCCCAGCATTTT.

The CDR3 coding sequence is TGTGCCAGCAGTGAAGAGGCAGGGGGTTTAGTGTGGGCTTTCTTT. This translates into CASSEEAGGLVWAFF. The rearrangement uses TRBV6-1 and TRBJ1-1; 7 bases are a match to TRBD1. There are 15 residues in the CDR3. The V gene end was trimmed by 1 base and the J gene end by 11 bases; junction bases not matched to a gene: 13. CDR1 is MNHNS and CDR2 is SASEGT in the germline V gene.

This chain joins TRBV7-2 and TRBJ1-2, with a weak D call TRBD1 (6 bases). In germline, CDR1 is SGHTA, CDR2 FQGNSA. This CDR3 is built from 14 residues. V was trimmed by 5 bases and J by 5 bases, leaving 15 bases between them. CDR3 nucleotide sequence: TGTGCCAGCAGCACCGCAGGGGAAATGTATGGCTACACCTTC. Protein sequence: CASSTAGEMYGYTF.